The TCR beta chain under discussion was sequenced for a study of blood T cell repertoires in COVID-19. Study background: The analysed material was cDNA or gDNA that came from T cells, B-cell-depleted T cells, or PBMCs.

The authors' processing: Counts of nucleated cells, estimated from reference gene primer amplification, were obtained. The data were produced by immunoSEQ multiplex PCR, yet TCRdb's version contains in-frame clones alone and is incomplete. The V and J calls and the clone size are those of that table, but D and trimming were determined from the DNA. Of over 250,000 clones in the sample, roughly 90% were seen once. CDR1 and CDR2 (germline): SGHTA, FQGNSA. The V gene lost 1 base and the J gene lost 8 bases, with 14 bases spanning the gap. The CDR3 covers 14 residues. The chain uses TRBV7-2 and TRBJ1-2, with D possibly TRBD1 on 6 matching bases. The sequencing input was peripheral blood. This TCR derives from a woman in her seventies with COVID-19, enrolled during active disease. The CDR3: CASSLGGQNEGYTF. CDR3 in DNA: TGTGCCAGCAGCTTAGGTGGACAGAACGAGGGCTACACCTTC.